The sequence of this TCR beta chain was determined in a study of blood T cell repertoires in COVID-19. V lost 4 bases, J lost 7 bases, and 17 bases lay in between. This CDR3 comprises 15 residues. Germline lookup yields CDR1 SGHNT and CDR2 YYREEE (reference sequence). Data came from immunoSEQ multiplex PCR; TCRdb stores just in-frame clones and leaves some out. Here the sample spans just under 300,000 clones, around nine tenths being singletons. The sequenced sample was peripheral blood. This chain connects TRBV5-4 to TRBJ2-2, with TRBD2 as a possible D gene (5 bases). This receptor was taken from a man aged 65-85 years with acute or convalescent COVID-19. In DNA, the CDR3 is TGTGCCAGCAGCCTGGGGTGGGAGAGGAGCGGGGAGCTGTTTTTT. It encodes CASSLGWERSGELFF. Looking up the rest from reference TRBV5-4 and TRBJ2-2 gives the full variable domain: ETGVTQSPTHLIKTRGQQVTLRCSSQSGHNTVSWYQQALGQGPQFIFQYYREEENGRGNFPPRFSGLQFPNYSSELNVNALELDDSALYLCASSLGWERSGELFFGEGSRLTVL.